This T cell receptor beta chain is from a study of cytotoxic CD8 clonotypes in ibrutinib-treated CLL. Notes on the study in general: Clonality increased with ibrutinib response but returned toward baseline at progression.

Comments on this clone: Its specificity is not known.

Only in-frame clones appear in the TCRdb table, and some are missing; sequencing was by immunoSEQ multiplex PCR. The data show some 150,000 clones, approximately 77% seen once. Sequenced material: PBMCs, taken after 12 months of ibrutinib treatment. The origin of this receptor is a human donor with chronic lymphocytic leukemia.

CDR3 sequence reads: CASSESGVTNEKLFF. The DNA of the CDR3 is TGTGCCAGCAGCGAATCAGGGGTAACTAATGAAAAACTGTTTTTT. The J gene is TRBJ1-4, the V gene TRBV7-9; maybe TRBD1 (6 bases). Germline values: CDR1 SEHNR, CDR2 FQNEAQ (reference sequence). The V gene lost 5 bases and the J gene lost 1 base, with 11 bases spanning the gap. The CDR3 spans 15 residues.